This T cell receptor beta chain was sequenced during a study of shared clonotypes between healthy human individuals. The wider study: Those who served as donors were a couple of women and a few men between the ages of 18 and 49. The plates for each donor numbered three CD4 naive, three CD4 memory, two CD8 naive and one CD8 memory.

The CDR3 extends over 16 amino acids. Germline V gives CDR1 MNHNS, CDR2 SASEGT. The ends were cut back, 0 bases at V and 1 base at J, with 13 bases in the middle. Study results and caveats: The study found lower generation probabilities in non-shared clonotypes than in those shared by all four donors.

TCRdb's table, derived via immunoSEQ multiplex PCR, lists solely in-frame clones and lacks some. The sample lists about 820,000 clones; approximately 92% were seen once. A note on this clone: Its antigen is still unknown.

Only CD45RO-negative cells positively selected for CCR7 counted as naive CD8 cells, so terminally differentiated effector memory CD45RA+ cells were excluded. The chain carries TRBV6-1 and TRBJ2-7; D may match TRBD1 or TRBD2 (5 bases each). The TCR originated in a man aged 25-45 years in good health. The sequencing sample was made of naive CD8+ T cells sorted from blood. CDR3 region: CASSEAVKGSSYEQYF. In nucleotides, the CDR3 is TGTGCCAGCAGTGAAGCCGTAAAGGGGAGTTCCTACGAGCAGTACTTC.